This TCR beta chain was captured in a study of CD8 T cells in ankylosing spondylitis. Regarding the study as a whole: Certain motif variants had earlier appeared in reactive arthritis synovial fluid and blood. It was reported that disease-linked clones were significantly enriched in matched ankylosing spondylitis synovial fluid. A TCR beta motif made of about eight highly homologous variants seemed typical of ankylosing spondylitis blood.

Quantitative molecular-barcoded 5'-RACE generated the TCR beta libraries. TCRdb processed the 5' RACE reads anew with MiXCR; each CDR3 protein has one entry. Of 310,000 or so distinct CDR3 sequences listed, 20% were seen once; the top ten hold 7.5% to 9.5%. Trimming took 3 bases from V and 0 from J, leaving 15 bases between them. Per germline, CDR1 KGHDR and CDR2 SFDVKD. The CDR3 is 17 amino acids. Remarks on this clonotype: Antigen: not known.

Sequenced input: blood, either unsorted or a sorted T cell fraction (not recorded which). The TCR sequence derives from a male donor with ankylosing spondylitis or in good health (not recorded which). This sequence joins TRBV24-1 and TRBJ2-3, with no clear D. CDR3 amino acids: CATSDPPNLGSTDTQYF. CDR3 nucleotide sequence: TGTGCCACCAGTGATCCTCCCAACCTCGGGAGCACAGATACGCAGTATTTT.